This TCR beta chain was recorded in a study of OX40 agonist ivuxolimab in advanced cancers. Study as a whole: Ivuxolimab was administered intravenously to patients at 0.01 to 10 mg/kg every 2 weeks. Participants, roughly 81% male, averaged about 59 years of age, ranging from roughly 23 to 90. One hepatocellular carcinoma and two cutaneous melanoma patients partially responded.

Blood got drawn at baseline, again on cycle 4 day 1, and then on cycle 7 day 1. The V gene's germline CDR1 is KGHSH and CDR2 LQKENI. The CDR3 has 16 residues. The V segment lost 0 bases and the J segment 8 bases; nucleotides outside the gene matches: 11. Only in-frame clones appear in the TCRdb table, and some are missing; sequencing was by immunoSEQ multiplex PCR. The sample lists 92,000 or so clones; 85% to 90% were seen once. J is TRBJ1-2 and V is TRBV18; TRBD1 aligns across 8 bases. The clonotype comes from an adult with an advanced solid tumor such as melanoma, head and neck, liver or kidney cancer. The sample was CD4+ or CD8+ T cells sorted from blood, taken in a trial of the OX40 agonist ivuxolimab. CDR3: CASSPPPERTGRGYTF. The CDR3 coding sequence is TGTGCCAGCTCACCACCGCCCGAGCGGACAGGGCGAGGCTACACCTTC. Full variable domain (missing parts from reference TRBV18 and TRBJ1-2): NAGVMQNPRHLVRRRGQEARLRCSPMKGHSHVYWYRQLPEEGLKFMVYLQKENIIDESGMPKERFSAEFPKEGPSILRIQQVVRGDSAAYFCASSPPPERTGRGYTFGSGTRLTVV.